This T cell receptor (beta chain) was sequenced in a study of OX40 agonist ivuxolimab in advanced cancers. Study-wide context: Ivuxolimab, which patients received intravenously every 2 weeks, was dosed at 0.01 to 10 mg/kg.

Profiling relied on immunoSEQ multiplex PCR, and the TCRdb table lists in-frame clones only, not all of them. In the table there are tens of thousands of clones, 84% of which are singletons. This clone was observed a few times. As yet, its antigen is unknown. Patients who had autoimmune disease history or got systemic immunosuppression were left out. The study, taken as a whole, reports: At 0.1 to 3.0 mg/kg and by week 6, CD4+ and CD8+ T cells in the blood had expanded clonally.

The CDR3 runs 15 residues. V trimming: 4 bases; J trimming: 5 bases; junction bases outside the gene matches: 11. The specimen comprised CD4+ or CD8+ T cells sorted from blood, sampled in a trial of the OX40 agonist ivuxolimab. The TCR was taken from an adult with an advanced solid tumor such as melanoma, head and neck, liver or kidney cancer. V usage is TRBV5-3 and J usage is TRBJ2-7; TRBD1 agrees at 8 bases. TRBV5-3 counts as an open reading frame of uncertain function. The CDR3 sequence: CARSPTRTGSHEQYF. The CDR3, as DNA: TGTGCCAGAAGCCCGACTAGGACAGGGTCCCACGAGCAGTACTTC.